Listed below are T cell receptor beta chains from one sample, sequenced in a study of circulating tumor DNA in untreated peripheral T-cell lymphoma. The method was immunoSEQ multiplex PCR; TCRdb's version includes in-frame clones alone and lacks a portion of them. The repertoire consists of approximately 6,800 clones, with approximately 62% occurring once and the leading ten covering about three fifths. Sample: tumor tissue. These receptors all come from a human donor with peripheral T-cell lymphoma. CDR3s include the opening cysteine and the closing phenylalanine or tryptophan. D genes are given only for firm matches. Clone size is stated in some rows and not others, as once, few, many or a class when expanded.

j_gene: TRBJ2-1
v_gene: TRBV6-8
d_gene: TRBD2
abundance: .
CDR3aa: CASSYSLASGRVHEQFF
CDR3nt: TGTGCCAGCAGTTACTCGTTGGCTAGCGGGAGAGTACATGAGCAGTTCTTC

j_gene: TRBJ2-7
v_gene: TRBV11-3
d_gene: TRBD1
abundance: few
CDR3aa: CASSLKSDRGIVQYF
CDR3nt: TGTGCCAGCAGCTTAAAATCGGACAGGGGGATAGTGCAGTACTTC

j_gene: TRBJ2-6
v_gene: TRBV7-6
d_gene: TRBD1
abundance: .
CDR3aa: CASSLIGGAIGANVLTF
CDR3nt: TGTGCCAGCAGCTTGATAGGGGGCGCAATTGGGGCCAACGTCCTGACTTTC

j_gene: TRBJ1-1
v_gene: TRBV5-1
d_gene: .
abundance: .
CDR3aa: CASSRTSGGVMNTEAFF
CDR3nt: TGCGCCAGCAGTAGAACGAGTGGGGGAGTGATGAACACTGAAGCTTTCTTT

j_gene: TRBJ2-3
v_gene: TRBV1
d_gene: .
abundance: few
CDR3aa: CASSQEGLAGGNTQYF
CDR3nt: TGCGCCAGCAGCCAAGAGGGACTAGCGGGGGGAAATACGCAGTATTTT

j_gene: TRBJ1-2
v_gene: TRBV6-8
d_gene: .
abundance: .
CDR3aa: CASSGGWATYGYTF
CDR3nt: TGTGCCAGCAGTGGGGGCTGGGCTACATATGGCTACACCTTC

j_gene: TRBJ1-4
v_gene: TRBV19
d_gene: .
abundance: .
CDR3aa: CASSPTGNLNEKLFF
CDR3nt: TGTGCCAGTAGTCCAACAGGGAACCTCAATGAAAAACTGTTTTTT

j_gene: TRBJ2-4
v_gene: TRBV6-8
d_gene: TRBD1
abundance: few
CDR3aa: CASSVRTGTKFQYF
CDR3nt: TGTGCCAGCAGTGTGAGGACAGGGACAAAGTTTCAGTACTTC

j_gene: TRBJ2-5
v_gene: TRBV6-8
d_gene: TRBD2
abundance: .
CDR3aa: CASRRAGGETQYF
CDR3nt: TGTGCCAGCAGAAGAGCGGGGGGAGAGACCCAGTACTTC

j_gene: TRBJ2-5
v_gene: TRBV6-8
d_gene: .
abundance: few
CDR3aa: CASSLRVRGESGQYF
CDR3nt: TGTGCCAGCTCCTTACGTGTCCGGGGAGAGAGCGGCCAGTACTTC

j_gene: TRBJ2-1
v_gene: TRBV30
d_gene: .
abundance: few
CDR3aa: CAWSVSISYNEQFF
CDR3nt: TGTGCCTGGAGTGTAAGCATATCCTACAATGAGCAGTTCTTC

j_gene: TRBJ2-7
v_gene: TRBV19
d_gene: .
abundance: .
CDR3aa: CANSIGQGPYEQYF
CDR3nt: TGTGCCAATAGTATAGGCCAGGGACCCTACGAGCAGTACTTC

j_gene: TRBJ2-3
v_gene: TRBV16
d_gene: .
abundance: few
CDR3aa: CASSQSRTSTDTQYF
CDR3nt: TGTGCCAGCAGCCAATCAAGGACTAGCACAGATACGCAGTATTTT

j_gene: TRBJ2-5
v_gene: TRBV19
d_gene: TRBD2
abundance: .
CDR3aa: CASSSSGETQYF
CDR3nt: TGTGCCAGTAGTTCTAGCGGCGAGACTCAGTACTTC

j_gene: TRBJ2-7
v_gene: TRBV4-1
d_gene: TRBD2
abundance: .
CDR3aa: CASSQDRAWRGGLTEQYF
CDR3nt: TGCGCCAGCAGCCAAGATAGGGCTTGGCGGGGGGGCTTGACCGAGCAGTACTTC

j_gene: TRBJ2-7
v_gene: TRBV14
d_gene: .
abundance: once
CDR3aa: CASSQDFLGNEQYF
CDR3nt: TGTGCCAGCAGCCAAGATTTCCTTGGCAACGAGCAGTACTTC

j_gene: TRBJ1-5
v_gene: TRBV6-4
d_gene: TRBD1
abundance: .
CDR3aa: CASTDPGQGGQPQHF
CDR3nt: TGTGCCAGCACCGACCCGGGACAGGGAGGTCAGCCCCAGCATTTT

j_gene: TRBJ2-1
v_gene: TRBV19
d_gene: .
abundance: .
CDR3aa: CASSTVRGTSREQFF
CDR3nt: TGTGCCAGTAGTACGGTCAGGGGAACCTCGCGTGAGCAGTTCTTC

j_gene: TRBJ1-2
v_gene: TRBV19
d_gene: .
abundance: few
CDR3aa: CASTPGISGYTF
CDR3nt: TGTGCCAGTACGCCAGGGATTTCTGGCTACACCTTC

j_gene: TRBJ2-5
v_gene: TRBV6-8
d_gene: .
abundance: medium-sized
CDR3aa: CASEGSSGREETQYF
CDR3nt: TGTGCCAGCGAGGGAAGTAGCGGAAGGGAGGAGACCCAGTACTTC

j_gene: TRBJ1-2
v_gene: TRBV6-8
d_gene: TRBD1
abundance: .
CDR3aa: CASSDSGTGGYGYTF
CDR3nt: TGTGCCAGCAGTGATTCCGGGACAGGCGGTTATGGCTACACCTTC

j_gene: TRBJ1-4
v_gene: TRBV19
d_gene: TRBD1
abundance: .
CDR3aa: CASSIPNRGGNEKLFF
CDR3nt: TGTGCCAGTAGTATTCCCAACAGGGGCGGGAATGAAAAACTGTTTTTT

j_gene: TRBJ2-2
v_gene: TRBV11-3
d_gene: .
abundance: .
CDR3aa: CASSSAGTDDTGELFF
CDR3nt: TGTGCCAGCAGCTCCGCCGGGACCGATGACACCGGGGAGCTGTTTTTT

j_gene: TRBJ2-3
v_gene: TRBV7-2
d_gene: TRBD2
abundance: .
CDR3aa: CASSPSGLADTQYF
CDR3nt: TGTGCCAGCAGCCCGAGCGGACTAGCAGATACGCAGTATTTT

j_gene: TRBJ2-1
v_gene: TRBV5-1
d_gene: TRBD2
abundance: .
CDR3aa: CASSGLAGGPNNEQFF
CDR3nt: TGCGCCAGCAGCGGACTAGCGGGAGGACCAAACAATGAGCAGTTCTTC

j_gene: TRBJ2-6
v_gene: TRBV11-3
d_gene: .
abundance: few
CDR3aa: CASSLGRRSGANVLTF
CDR3nt: TGTGCCAGCAGCTTGGGACGGCGCTCTGGGGCCAACGTCCTGACTTTC

j_gene: TRBJ1-1
v_gene: TRBV19
d_gene: .
abundance: .
CDR3aa: CASSSTYRVNTEAFF
CDR3nt: TGTGCCAGTAGTTCAACGTACAGGGTGAACACTGAAGCTTTCTTT

j_gene: TRBJ2-1
v_gene: TRBV23-1
d_gene: .
abundance: .
CDR3aa: CASLQLDRVSYNEQFF
CDR3nt: TGCGCCAGCCTACAACTGGACCGAGTTTCTTACAATGAGCAGTTCTTC

j_gene: TRBJ2-1
v_gene: TRBV11-3
d_gene: TRBD2
abundance: .
CDR3aa: CASSLGTSGIGDEQFF
CDR3nt: TGTGCCAGCAGCTTAGGGACTAGCGGGATAGGCGATGAGCAGTTCTTC

j_gene: TRBJ2-5
v_gene: TRBV7-6
d_gene: TRBD2
abundance: .
CDR3aa: CASSLRGGPETQYF
CDR3nt: TGTGCCAGCAGCTTGCGGGGGGGCCCCGAGACCCAGTACTTC

j_gene: TRBJ2-3
v_gene: TRBV6-8
d_gene: .
abundance: .
CDR3aa: CASRYLTRDTRRTDTQYF
CDR3nt: TGTGCCAGCAGGTACTTGACCCGGGACACCCGGAGAACAGATACGCAGTATTTT

j_gene: TRBJ2-5
v_gene: TRBV15
d_gene: TRBD2
abundance: .
CDR3aa: CATSRKLAGFETQYF
CDR3nt: TGTGCCACCAGCAGAAAACTAGCGGGATTTGAGACCCAGTACTTC

j_gene: TRBJ2-7
v_gene: TRBV11-3
d_gene: TRBD2
abundance: .
CDR3aa: CASSLLAGVVEQYF
CDR3nt: TGTGCCAGCAGCCTCCTAGCGGGAGTTGTTGAGCAGTACTTC

j_gene: TRBJ1-1
v_gene: TRBV18
d_gene: TRBD1
abundance: .
CDR3aa: CASSRVDRGLGIEAFF
CDR3nt: TGTGCCAGCTCACGGGTCGACAGGGGGTTGGGCATTGAAGCTTTCTTT

j_gene: TRBJ2-1
v_gene: TRBV28
d_gene: TRBD2
abundance: .
CDR3aa: CAGTSGGTYNEQFF
CDR3nt: TGTGCCGGGACCAGCGGGGGGACCTACAATGAGCAGTTCTTC

j_gene: TRBJ2-1
v_gene: TRBV11-3
d_gene: .
abundance: .
CDR3aa: CASSPRAYRNEQFF
CDR3nt: TGTGCCAGCAGCCCACGGGCCTACAGGAATGAGCAGTTCTTC

j_gene: TRBJ1-2
v_gene: TRBV30
d_gene: .
abundance: .
CDR3aa: CAWSVTGYGYTF
CDR3nt: TGTGCCTGGAGTGTAACGGGCTATGGCTACACCTTC

j_gene: TRBJ2-2
v_gene: TRBV10-2
d_gene: TRBD2
abundance: .
CDR3aa: CASSYPGTNNTGELFF
CDR3nt: TGCGCCAGCAGTTATCCCGGGACTAATAACACCGGGGAGCTGTTTTTT

j_gene: TRBJ2-3
v_gene: TRBV11-3
d_gene: TRBD1
abundance: large
CDR3aa: CASRPQGESTDTQYF
CDR3nt: TGTGCCAGCAGACCACAGGGGGAGAGCACAGATACGCAGTATTTT